This TCR beta chain was identified in a study of blood T cell repertoires in COVID-19. Background on the study: Specimens from acute and convalescent COVID-19 originated in the United States, Italy and Spain. T cells, B-cell-depleted T cells, or PBMCs provided the cDNA or gDNA that served as material.

Original methodology: Estimation of nucleated cell counts was performed using reference gene primer amplification. Profiling relied on immunoSEQ multiplex PCR, and the TCRdb table lists in-frame clones only, not all of them. Clonal size and the V and J genes are those of that table, whereas D and trimming came from the DNA. This sample has a few hundred thousand clones, with more than 70% found just once. This CDR3 region has 18 residues. This clonotype was obtained from a man at least 80 years old with acute or convalescent COVID-19. J is TRBJ1-4 and V is TRBV21-1. TRBV21-1 constitutes a pseudogene. Specimen: peripheral blood. In DNA form, the CDR3 reads TGTGCCAGCAGCAAAAGTAAGGGAGGGGGAGTGGGCAATGAAAAACTGTTTTTT. It yields the protein CASSKSKGGGVGNEKLFF.